This T cell receptor (beta chain) was sequenced during a study of T cells after posttransplantation cyclophosphamide. Sequencing was performed with immunoSEQ multiplex PCR; in TCRdb, only in-frame clones are kept and a portion is missing. Here the sample spans 16,000 or so clones, around 94% being singletons. Busulfan-fludarabine conditioning, marrow transplant, and cyclophosphamide on days +3 and +4 were administered. Germline CDR1 is SGHTA and CDR2 is FQGNSA. Trimming took off 1 base at V and 3 bases at J, with 16 bases between the two ends. This CDR3 region has 17 residues. The sample was CD4+ T cells sorted from blood, taken after allogeneic stem cell transplant with posttransplant cyclophosphamide. The receptor was derived from a male patient between 55 and 70 years old who received an allogeneic stem cell transplant from a related donor and was CMV-positive. Some T cells may trace back to the graft donor. V and J are TRBV7-2 and TRBJ1-5; D is possibly TRBD1 (5 bases). CDR3 in DNA: TGTGCCAGCAGCTTAGTGGGGGGGGGAAGGCCCAATCAGCCCCAGCATTTT. This sequence encodes CASSLVGGGRPNQPQHF.